A selection of T cell receptor beta chains follows, all from one sample in a study of OX40 agonist ivuxolimab in advanced cancers. Assay: immunoSEQ multiplex PCR; the TCRdb copy retains only in-frame clones and omits some. The sample carries tens of thousands of clones, more than 85% recorded once. The sample here was CD4+ or CD8+ T cells sorted from blood, taken in a trial of the OX40 agonist ivuxolimab. Receptors originate from an adult with an advanced solid tumor such as melanoma, head and neck, liver or kidney cancer. The CDR3 runs from the conserved cysteine through the conserved F or W. A D gene is named only where the DNA matches it firmly. A row's size may be missing; if present it is once, few, many or a size class.

v_gene: TRBV6-6; abundance: NA; len: 13; d_gene: NA; j_gene: TRBJ2-3; CDR3nt: TGTGCCAGCAGTCAACGGGCCCTAGCGACGCAGTATTTT; CDR3aa: CASSQRALATQYF
v_gene: TRBV18; abundance: NA; len: 16; d_gene: TRBD1; j_gene: TRBJ1-1; CDR3nt: TGTGCCAGCTCACCGCTCGCTAAGGGGGCGATTACTGAAGCTTTCTTT; CDR3aa: CASSPLAKGAITEAFF
v_gene: TRBV19; abundance: NA; len: 16; d_gene: TRBD2; j_gene: TRBJ2-7; CDR3nt: TGTGCCAGTAGAGGACTAGCGGGAGAGTCCTCCTACGAGCAGTACTTC; CDR3aa: CASRGLAGESSYEQYF
v_gene: TRBV7-3; abundance: once; len: 16; d_gene: TRBD1; j_gene: TRBJ1-2; CDR3nt: TGTGCCAGCAGCCCCAATTCCGGGACAGGGGTGCGGGGCTACACCTTC; CDR3aa: CASSPNSGTGVRGYTF
v_gene: TRBV5-1; abundance: NA; len: 17; d_gene: TRBD1; j_gene: TRBJ1-6; CDR3nt: TGCGCCAGCAGCTTGGCCGGCGGGACAGGGCAATTTTCACCCCTCCACTTT; CDR3aa: CASSLAGGTGQFSPLHF
v_gene: TRBV5-8; abundance: NA; len: 14; d_gene: TRBD1; j_gene: TRBJ2-5; CDR3nt: TGTGCCAGCAGGGAGTGGGGGACAGTAGGGACCCAGTACTTC; CDR3aa: CASREWGTVGTQYF
v_gene: TRBV7-9; abundance: NA; len: 14; d_gene: NA; j_gene: TRBJ1-1; CDR3nt: TGTGCCAGCAGCTTAGCGCAGCAGACCCATGAAGCTTTCTTT; CDR3aa: CASSLAQQTHEAFF
v_gene: TRBV19; abundance: once; len: 16; d_gene: NA; j_gene: TRBJ2-3; CDR3nt: TGTGCCAGTAGTCTATACGAAAGTCCTAGCACAGATACGCAGTATTTT; CDR3aa: CASSLYESPSTDTQYF
v_gene: TRBV6-6; abundance: NA; len: 14; d_gene: NA; j_gene: TRBJ1-1; CDR3nt: TGTGCCAGCAGTCCCCTGATTATATCCACTGAAGCTTTCTTT; CDR3aa: CASSPLIISTEAFF
v_gene: TRBV7-2; abundance: NA; len: 15; d_gene: TRBD2; j_gene: TRBJ2-3; CDR3nt: TGTGCCAGCAGCCTACTAGCGGGAAATGGAGATACGCAGTATTTT; CDR3aa: CASSLLAGNGDTQYF
v_gene: TRBV6-1; abundance: NA; len: 13; d_gene: TRBD2; j_gene: TRBJ2-7; CDR3nt: TGTGCCAGCAGTGCGGGACTACAATACGAGCAGTACTTC; CDR3aa: CASSAGLQYEQYF
v_gene: TRBV15; abundance: NA; len: 15; d_gene: TRBD1; j_gene: TRBJ2-7; CDR3nt: TGTGCCACCAGCAGAGGGGGACAGATGTTCTACGAGCAGTACTTC; CDR3aa: CATSRGGQMFYEQYF
v_gene: TRBV7-9; abundance: NA; len: 15; d_gene: NA; j_gene: TRBJ2-1; CDR3nt: TGTGCCAGCAGTCCACCGGGGGCAGGGAACAATGAGCAGTTCTTC; CDR3aa: CASSPPGAGNNEQFF
v_gene: TRBV19; abundance: NA; len: 14; d_gene: NA; j_gene: TRBJ2-2; CDR3nt: TGTGCCAGTAGACTCTTACTGAACACCGGGGAGCTGTTTTTT; CDR3aa: CASRLLLNTGELFF
v_gene: TRBV7-3; abundance: NA; len: 12; d_gene: NA; j_gene: TRBJ1-1; CDR3nt: TGTGCCAGCAGCTTATTTGGGGGGGAAGCTTTCTTT; CDR3aa: CASSLFGGEAFF
v_gene: TRBV5-1; abundance: NA; len: 15; d_gene: NA; j_gene: TRBJ2-1; CDR3nt: TGCGCCAGCAGCTTGGGAGGGGGCTCCTACAATGAGCAGTTCTTC; CDR3aa: CASSLGGGSYNEQFF
v_gene: TRBV7-9; abundance: NA; len: 14; d_gene: TRBD1; j_gene: TRBJ1-4; CDR3nt: TGTGCCAGCAGCTCCGGACAGGTTAATGAAAAACTGTTTTTT; CDR3aa: CASSSGQVNEKLFF
v_gene: TRBV12-5; abundance: NA; len: 17; d_gene: NA; j_gene: TRBJ2-3; CDR3nt: TGTGCTAGTGGTTGGGTAAGACTAGGTCGTAGCACAGATACGCAGTATTTT; CDR3aa: CASGWVRLGRSTDTQYF
v_gene: TRBV11-3; abundance: NA; len: 17; d_gene: NA; j_gene: TRBJ2-7; CDR3nt: TGTGCCAGCAGCCGCCGATTATGGAGGGAAGGGACCTACGAGCAGTACTTC; CDR3aa: CASSRRLWREGTYEQYF
v_gene: TRBV4-1; abundance: NA; len: 11; d_gene: NA; j_gene: TRBJ2-1; CDR3nt: TGCGCCAGCAGCCACGGTGATGAGCAGTTCTTC; CDR3aa: CASSHGDEQFF
v_gene: TRBV29-1; abundance: NA; len: 14; d_gene: NA; j_gene: TRBJ2-3; CDR3nt: TGCAGCGTTGGGGGGACAACCAGGGCAGATACGCAGTATTTT; CDR3aa: CSVGGTTRADTQYF
v_gene: TRBV5-8; abundance: NA; len: 11; d_gene: NA; j_gene: TRBJ2-2; CDR3nt: TGTGCCAGCAGATCCACCGGGGAGCTGTTTTTT; CDR3aa: CASRSTGELFF
v_gene: TRBV5-6; abundance: NA; len: 13; d_gene: NA; j_gene: TRBJ2-1; CDR3nt: TGTGCCAGCAGCTTGGGACTTTACAATGAGCAGTTCTTC; CDR3aa: CASSLGLYNEQFF
v_gene: TRBV20-1; abundance: NA; len: 10; d_gene: NA; j_gene: TRBJ2-1; CDR3nt: TGCAGTGCTGTCCGTAATGAGCAGTTCTTC; CDR3aa: CSAVRNEQFF
v_gene: TRBV7-2; abundance: NA; len: 16; d_gene: NA; j_gene: TRBJ1-3; CDR3nt: TGTGCCAGCAGCGCCGCAGGCGTTCAGACTGGAAACACCATATATTTT; CDR3aa: CASSAAGVQTGNTIYF
v_gene: TRBV4-1; abundance: NA; len: 13; d_gene: NA; j_gene: TRBJ2-5; CDR3nt: TGCGCCAGCAGGGAGACAGGGAGGGAGACCCAGTACTTC; CDR3aa: CASRETGRETQYF
v_gene: TRBV18; abundance: few; len: 14; d_gene: NA; j_gene: TRBJ1-5; CDR3nt: TGTGCCAGCTCACCACGGGGGCTCGATCAGCCCCAGCATTTT; CDR3aa: CASSPRGLDQPQHF